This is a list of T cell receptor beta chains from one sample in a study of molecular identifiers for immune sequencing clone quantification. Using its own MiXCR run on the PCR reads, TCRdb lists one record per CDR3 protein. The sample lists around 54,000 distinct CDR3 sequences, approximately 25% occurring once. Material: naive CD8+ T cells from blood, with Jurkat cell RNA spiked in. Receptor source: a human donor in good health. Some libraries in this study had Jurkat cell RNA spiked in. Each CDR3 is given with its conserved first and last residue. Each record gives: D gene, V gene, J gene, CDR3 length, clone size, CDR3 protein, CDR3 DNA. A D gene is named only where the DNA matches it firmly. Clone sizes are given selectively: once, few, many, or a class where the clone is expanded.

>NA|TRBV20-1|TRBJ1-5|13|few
CSAGMEGLQPQHF
TGCAGTGCGGGGATGGAGGGACTTCAGCCCCAGCATTTT
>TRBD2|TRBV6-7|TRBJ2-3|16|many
CASSYSASGGTDTQYF
TGTGCCAGCAGTTACTCCGCTAGCGGGGGCACAGATACGCAGTATTTT
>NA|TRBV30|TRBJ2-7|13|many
CAWSPDASYEQYF
TGTGCCTGGAGTCCCGACGCGTCCTACGAGCAGTACTTC
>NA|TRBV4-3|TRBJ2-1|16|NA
CASSQGTGRAYNEQFF
TGCGCCAGCAGCCAAGGGACAGGGAGGGCCTACAATGAGCAGTTCTTC
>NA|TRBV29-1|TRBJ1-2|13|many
CSVTEVFNYGYTF
TGCAGCGTGACCGAAGTTTTTAACTATGGCTACACCTTC
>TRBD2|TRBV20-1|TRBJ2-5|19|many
CSGLAFDSGLAGGRETQYF
TGCAGTGGCCTCGCGTTCGACTCGGGACTAGCGGGGGGACGAGAGACCCAGTACTTC
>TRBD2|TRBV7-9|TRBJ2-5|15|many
CASSYVAGVYETQYF
TGTGCCAGCAGCTATGTAGCGGGGGTTTATGAGACCCAGTACTTC
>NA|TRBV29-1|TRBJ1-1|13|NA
CSAEQGGFTEASF
TGCAGCGCCGAACAGGGAGGTTTCACTGAAGCTTCCTTT
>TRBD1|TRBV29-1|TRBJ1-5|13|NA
CSVGTGADQPQHF
TGCAGCGTTGGTACAGGGGCCGATCAGCCCCAGCATTTT
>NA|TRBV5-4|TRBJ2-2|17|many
CASSLPGSSASTGELFF
TGTGCCAGCAGCCTTCCGGGATCGTCAGCATCCACCGGGGAGCTGTTTTTT
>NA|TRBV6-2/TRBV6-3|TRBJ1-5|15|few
CASSYGTGFGQPQHF
TGTGCCAGCAGTTACGGGACGGGCTTTGGGCAGCCCCAGCATTTT
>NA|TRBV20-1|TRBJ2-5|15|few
CSARPGDINQETQYF
TGCAGTGCTAGGCCCGGGGACATAAACCAAGAGACCCAGTACTTC
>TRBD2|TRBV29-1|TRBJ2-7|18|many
CSAETGLAGPGGDYEQYF
TGCAGCGCCGAGACAGGACTAGCGGGACCCGGGGGTGATTACGAGCAGTACTTC
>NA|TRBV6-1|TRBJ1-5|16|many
CASSEFVGGSNQPQHF
TGTGCCAGCAGTGAGTTCGTCGGAGGGAGCAATCAGCCCCAGCATTTT
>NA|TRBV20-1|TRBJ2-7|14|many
CSAARDTENYEQYF
TGCAGTGCAGCCCGGGACACCGAAAACTACGAGCAGTACTTC
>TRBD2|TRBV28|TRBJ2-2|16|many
CASSLGSGRAAGELFF
TGTGCCAGCAGTTTGGGAAGCGGGAGGGCCGCGGGGGAGCTGTTTTTT
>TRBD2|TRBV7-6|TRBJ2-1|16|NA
CASSFEVGGGENEQFF
TGTGCCAGCAGCTTCGAAGTCGGGGGGGGGGAGAATGAGCAGTTCTTC
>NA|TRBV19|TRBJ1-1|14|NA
CASSWAGISTEAFF
TGTGCCAGTAGTTGGGCGGGAATAAGCACTGAAGCTTTCTTT
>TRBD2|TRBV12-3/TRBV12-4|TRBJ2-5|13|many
CASQREGRETQYF
TGTGCCTCTCAGCGGGAGGGCCGGGAGACCCAGTACTTC
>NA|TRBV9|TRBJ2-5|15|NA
CASSVSAGTQAPQYF
TGTGCCAGCAGCGTATCAGCTGGTACGCAAGCGCCCCAGTACTTC
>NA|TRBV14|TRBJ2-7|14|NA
CASSQGEGSYEQYF
TGTGCCAGCAGCCAAGGTGAGGGCTCCTACGAGCAGTACTTC
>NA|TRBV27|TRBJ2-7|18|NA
CASSGDRDSNLPGGEQYF
TGTGCCAGCAGTGGAGACCGGGACAGCAATTTGCCGGGGGGCGAGCAGTACTTC
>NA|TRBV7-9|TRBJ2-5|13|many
CASSLGGGETQYF
TGTGCCAGCAGCTTAGGGGGTGGGGAGACCCAGTACTTC
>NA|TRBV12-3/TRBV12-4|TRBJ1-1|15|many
CASTDLGARGSEAFF
TGTGCCAGCACTGACCTAGGGGCTCGGGGCAGTGAAGCTTTCTTT
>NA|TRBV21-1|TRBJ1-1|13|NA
CASSEGVNTEAFF
TGTGCCAGCAGCGAAGGAGTGAACACTGAAGCTTTCTTT
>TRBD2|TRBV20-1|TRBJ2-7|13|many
CSSRSGQSYEQCF
TGCAGTTCACGTAGCGGGCAATCCTACGAGCAGTGCTTC
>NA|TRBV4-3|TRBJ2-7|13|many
CASSQTGGYEQYF
TGCGCCAGCAGCCAGACCGGGGGATACGAGCAGTACTTC
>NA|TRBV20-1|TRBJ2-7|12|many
CSADTGGYEQYF
TGCAGTGCCGACACCGGAGGCTACGAGCAGTACTTC
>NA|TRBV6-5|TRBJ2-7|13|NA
CASRIMSGREQYF
TGTGCCAGCAGAATTATGTCGGGTCGCGAGCAGTACTTC
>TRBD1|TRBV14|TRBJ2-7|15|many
CASSQDLRDRYEQYF
TGTGCCAGCAGCCAAGATCTGAGGGACAGATACGAGCAGTACTTC
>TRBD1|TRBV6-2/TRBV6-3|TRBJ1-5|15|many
CASSYDRGSNQPQHF
TGTGCCAGCAGTTACGACAGGGGTAGCAATCAGCCCCAGCATTTT
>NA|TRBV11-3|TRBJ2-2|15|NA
CASSFRAGNAGELFF
TGTGCCAGCAGCTTCCGAGCTGGAAACGCCGGGGAGCTGTTTTTT
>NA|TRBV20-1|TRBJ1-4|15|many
CSARSATATNEKLFF
TGCAGTGCTAGAAGTGCGACTGCAACTAATGAAAAACTGTTTTTT
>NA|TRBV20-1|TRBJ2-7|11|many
CSAKQVSEQYF
TGCAGTGCTAAACAGGTTTCCGAGCAGTACTTC
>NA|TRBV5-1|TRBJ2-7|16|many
CASSLSTTGTPDEQYF
TGCGCCAGCAGCTTGTCCACTACTGGGACTCCCGACGAGCAGTACTTC
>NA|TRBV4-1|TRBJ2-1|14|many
CASSQLRQGNEQFF
TGCGCCAGCAGCCAACTTCGGCAGGGCAATGAGCAGTTCTTC
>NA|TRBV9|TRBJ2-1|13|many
CASSVRDDNEQFF
TGTGCCAGCAGCGTAAGGGATGACAATGAGCAGTTCTTC
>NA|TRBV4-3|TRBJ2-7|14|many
CASSQDKQGYEQYF
TGCGCCAGCAGCCAAGATAAACAGGGTTACGAGCAGTACTTC
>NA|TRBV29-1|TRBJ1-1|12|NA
CSVGHQNTKAFF
TGCAGCGTTGGACACCAAAACACTAAAGCTTTCTTT
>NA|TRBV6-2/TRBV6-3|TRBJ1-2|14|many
CASSYSVDNYGYTF
TGTGCCAGCAGTTACAGCGTGGATAACTATGGCTACACCTTC